The T cell receptor beta chain described here comes from a study of vaccination and CD4 T cells after COVID-19. Cultured CD4+ T cells had their DNA profiled by the Oncomine TCR Beta short-read assay. TCRdb redid the calling of the PCR reads with MiXCR, one entry per CDR3 protein. The table shows 20,000 to 30,000 distinct CDR3 sequences, with over 60% occurring only once. Germline V CDR1 and CDR2: SGDLS, YYNGEE. The CDR3 spans 15 residues. Trimming cost V 4 bases and J 0 bases, with 11 bases left between them. Comments on this clonotype: The antigen is not known.

Noted treatment: roughly 10-day PBMC culture with coronavirus spike peptide pools or control peptides (ViraFEST assay). The TCR comes from a human donor who received a COVID-19 vaccine. This specimen consisted of CD4+ T cells from blood, cultured in vitro, obtained after SARS-CoV-2 vaccination. The chain combines TRBV9 with TRBJ1-5; a weak D match, TRBD1 (6 bases). CDR3 protein: CASSRTDYSNQPQHF. The CDR3 DNA reads as TGTGCCAGCAGCCGGACAGACTATAGCAATCAGCCCCAGCATTTT.